These T cell receptor beta chains were read from a single sample in a study of shared clonotypes between healthy human individuals. Measured with immunoSEQ multiplex PCR; TCRdb has only the in-frame clones, and not every one. The table lists a few hundred thousand clones, 95% to 96% of them singletons. Material: naive CD8+ T cells sorted from blood. Receptors originate from a woman aged 25 to 39 in good health. The CDR3 runs from the conserved cysteine through the conserved F or W. D genes are given only for firm matches. Not every row has a clone size; where given, it reads once, few, many or a size class.

TRBD2	-	TRBJ2-2	TRBV7-9	TGTGCCAGCAGCTCCGAGGGACTAGCGGGAGGGCCTACCGGGGAGCTGTTTTTT	CASSSEGLAGGPTGELFF
-	-	TRBJ2-2	TRBV2	TGTGCCAGCAGTATAAAGGTTGGCGGGGAGCTGTTTTTT	CASSIKVGGELFF
TRBD1	once	TRBJ2-3	TRBV5-1	TGCGCCAGCAGCGGGGGACAGGGGGGCCCAGATACGCAGTATTTT	CASSGGQGGPDTQYF
TRBD2	-	TRBJ2-2	TRBV7-8	TGTGCCAGCAGCTTAGTCGGGAGGGCTGGCACCGGGGAGCTGTTTTTT	CASSLVGRAGTGELFF
-	-	TRBJ2-7	TRBV6-5	TGTGCCAGCAGTTCCCTCACCGATTACTACGAGCAGTACTTC	CASSSLTDYYEQYF
-	-	TRBJ2-7	TRBV6-5	TGTGCCAGCAGTTCCCCGGGGAAGGGACGGGGCTACGAGCAGTACTTC	CASSSPGKGRGYEQYF
-	-	TRBJ1-1	TRBV15	TGTGCCACCACGGACAGTTGGAGCACTGAAGCTTTCTTT	CATTDSWSTEAFF
-	-	TRBJ2-7	TRBV7-9	TGTGCCAGCAGCCCTACGGACTACGAGCAGTACTTC	CASSPTDYEQYF
TRBD1	-	TRBJ2-1	TRBV29-1	TGCAGCGTTGAGCCCGGGACAGGGTGGGACAATGAGCAGTTCTTC	CSVEPGTGWDNEQFF
TRBD2	once	TRBJ2-7	TRBV29-1	TGCAGCGTTCCCCACCCGGGACTAAGCGGCGAGCAGTACTTC	CSVPHPGLSGEQYF
-	-	TRBJ1-6	TRBV13	TGTGCCAGCAGCTTAGGACAGGGAAATTCACCCCTCCACTTT	CASSLGQGNSPLHF
-	once	TRBJ2-5	TRBV28	TGTGCCAGCAGTTTCCTGAACCAAGAGACCCAGTACTTC	CASSFLNQETQYF
-	-	TRBJ2-7	TRBV27	TGTGCCAGCAGTCCCCGGACACGGGCTAGGCACGAGCAGTACTTC	CASSPRTRARHEQYF
-	once	TRBJ1-1	TRBV5-1	TGCGCCAGCAGCCCACAGGGCCCGAACACTGAAGCTTTCTTT	CASSPQGPNTEAFF
-	-	TRBJ2-7	TRBV5-8	TGTGCCAGCAGCTTGTTGGGAGCGGTCGAGCAGTACTTC	CASSLLGAVEQYF
TRBD2	-	TRBJ2-5	TRBV30	TGTGCCTGGAGTGGGACTAGCGGACAAGAGACCCAGTACTTC	CAWSGTSGQETQYF
-	-	TRBJ1-2	TRBV28	TGTGCCAGCAGTTTCCGGTATCTCGGGGGCTACACCTTC	CASSFRYLGGYTF
-	-	TRBJ1-1	TRBV4-1	TGCGCCAGCAGCCAAGCACGTACAGGGATATCTGCTGAAGCTTTCTTT	CASSQARTGISAEAFF
TRBD2	-	TRBJ2-7	TRBV4-1	TGCGCCAGCAGCCACGCTACTAGCGGGAGTTTCTACGAGCAGTACTTC	CASSHATSGSFYEQYF
-	-	TRBJ1-1	TRBV13	TGTGCCAGCAGCTTAGTCCAGGGGACGAACACTGAAGCTTTCTTT	CASSLVQGTNTEAFF
-	-	TRBJ2-7	TRBV7-9	TGTGCCAGCAGCCCCGCCGGTTACGAGCAGTACTTC	CASSPAGYEQYF
-	-	TRBJ2-7	TRBV19	TGTGCCAGTAGTATAACCGGGACGCCCTCCTACGAGCAGTACTTC	CASSITGTPSYEQYF
-	-	TRBJ2-5	TRBV28	TGTGCCAGCAGCCTAGCGACCATCGAGACCCAGTACTTC	CASSLATIETQYF
-	once	TRBJ1-2	TRBV9	TGTGCCAGCAGCGAACAGGGCTATGGCTACACCTTC	CASSEQGYGYTF
-	-	TRBJ2-1	TRBV9	TGTGCCAGCAGCGTAGCGGGGAGGAGTGAGCAGTTCTTC	CASSVAGRSEQFF
-	-	TRBJ1-2	TRBV19	TGTGCCAGTAGTATAGCCCGGATGGGCTACACCTTC	CASSIARMGYTF
TRBD2	-	TRBJ2-7	TRBV9	TGTGCCAGCAGCAGTTTAGCGGGAGTCGGGGAGCAGTACTTC	CASSSLAGVGEQYF
-	-	TRBJ2-7	TRBV30	TGTGCCTGGAGTCAGGTTTCCTACGAGCAGTACTTC	CAWSQVSYEQYF
-	-	TRBJ2-7	TRBV18	TGTGCCAGCTCACCAGGTGGTTGGACCTACGAGCAGTACTTC	CASSPGGWTYEQYF
-	-	TRBJ2-1	TRBV6-6	TGTGCCAGCAGTTCATGGGACACCTACAATGAGCAGTTCTTC	CASSSWDTYNEQFF
TRBD2	-	TRBJ2-3	TRBV7-9	TGTGCCAGCAGCTATCCGACTAGCCGGGAGGGGCATACGCAGTATTTT	CASSYPTSREGHTQYF
-	few	TRBJ2-1	TRBV4-1	TGCGCCAGTTCGGGGGACTCCTACAATGAGCAGTTCTTC	CASSGDSYNEQFF
TRBD2	once	TRBJ2-1	TRBV29-1	TGCAGCCTCGTGGGGGGGAATGAGCAGTTCTTC	CSLVGGNEQFF
TRBD2	-	TRBJ2-7	TRBV27	TGTGCCAGCAGTCGTAGCGGGGGCTCCTACGAGCAGTACTTC	CASSRSGGSYEQYF
-	-	TRBJ1-6	TRBV7-6	TGTGCCAGCAGCTTAGGAGGGACATATAATTCACCCCTCCACTTT	CASSLGGTYNSPLHF
-	-	TRBJ2-7	TRBV5-4	TGTGCCAGCAGCTTGGGGGGGGCCTACTACGAGCAGTACTTC	CASSLGGAYYEQYF